The clone carrying this TCR beta chain occurred many times. The target antigen is unknown. The sample comes from a study of metastatic and nonmetastatic thyroid tumors. Study as a whole: Blood and tumor or nodule tissue repertoires from malignant and benign thyroid patients were compared.

No patient had received any treatment before thyroid surgery. Overall study findings and caveats: In blood and tumor, TCR beta diversity was reportedly significantly higher in malignant thyroid tumors than in benign nodules.

CDR1 DFQATT and CDR2 SNEGSKA come from the germline V gene (reference sequence). The V segment lost 0 bases and the J segment 1 base; nucleotides outside the gene matches: 6. The CDR3 runs to 16 residues. In the authors' workflow: The distant-metastasis classifier for papillary thyroid cancer was built from CDR3 differences across clinicopathological groups. Using MiXCR, TCRdb re-called clones from the PCR reads. For this entry, the V and J calls and clone size follow TCRdb and not the study's own pipeline. Of roughly 65,000 clones in the sample, 12% to 15% were seen once. Sequenced sample: blood. The receptor was isolated from a male donor with papillary thyroid cancer or a benign thyroid nodule (not recorded which). Some clones in this sample may be carry-over from other donors' samples. The chain carries TRBV20-1 and TRBJ2-1; 7 bases align to TRBD2. The CDR3 here is CSARDRTSSSYNEQFF. Here the CDR3 DNA reads TGCAGTGCTAGAGATAGGACTAGTTCGTCCTACAATGAGCAGTTCTTC.